This entry is about one TCR beta chain. Its antigen is undetermined. Germline V CDR1 and CDR2: SNHLY, FYNNEI. This CDR3 region has 15 residues. V trimming: 4 bases; J trimming: 2 bases; junction bases outside the gene matches: 7. These data belong to a study of cytomegalovirus exposure and HLA in healthy donors. Regarding the study as a whole: Specific recognition of CMV antigens was confirmed in vitro for a few chains (all CMV-associated). A likely sequencing artifact accounted for one observed cluster of highly shared sequence variants. A later analysis linked a missense DCLRE1C variant to TCR beta V- and J-gene trimming.

The PCR ran on 60 Vbeta and 13 Jbeta primers. TCRdb's copy holds only in-frame clones and misses some; the assay was immunoSEQ multiplex PCR. The table lists around 150,000 clones, around 80% of them singletons, with about 2.2% in the top ten. This chain connects TRBV2 to TRBJ2-5; 7 bases fit TRBD1. Source material: PBMCs. This TCR derives from a man aged 30 to 45 in good health and CMV-seronegative. Written as DNA, the CDR3 is TGTGCCAGCAGTGGGACGGGACAGCCTCAAGAGACCCAGTACTTC. This sequence encodes CASSGTGQPQETQYF.